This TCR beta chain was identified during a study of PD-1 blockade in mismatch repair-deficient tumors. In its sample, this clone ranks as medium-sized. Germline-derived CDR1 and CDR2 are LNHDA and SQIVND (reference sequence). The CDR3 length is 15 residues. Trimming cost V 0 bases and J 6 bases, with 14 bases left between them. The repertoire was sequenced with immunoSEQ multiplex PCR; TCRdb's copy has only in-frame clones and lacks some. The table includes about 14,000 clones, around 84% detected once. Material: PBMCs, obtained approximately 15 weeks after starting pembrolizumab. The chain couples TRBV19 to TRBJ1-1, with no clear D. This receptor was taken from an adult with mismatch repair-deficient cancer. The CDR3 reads CASSIESLGVSEAFF. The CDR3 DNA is TGTGCCAGTAGTATAGAGTCGTTGGGAGTCTCTGAAGCTTTCTTT.